The rows below give T cell receptor delta chains drawn from one sample of a study of Vδ1+ human thymocytes. TCRdb processed the multiplex PCR reads again with the CATT caller. The data contain under 30,000 delta-chain clones, 6.5% to 8% of them seen just once; the ten biggest clones take up more than 0.9%. Sequencing was done on a sample of Vdelta1+ gamma-delta thymocytes from the thymus. These receptors came from a girl under three years old who had congenital heart surgery. The CDR3 runs from the conserved cysteine through the conserved F or W. Fields, in order: CDR3 length, V gene, J gene, D gene, clone size, CDR3 protein, CDR3 DNA. The D gene is left open where the match is weak. Part of the rows lack a size; the others show once, few, many or a class for expanded clones.

len: 18; v_gene: TRDV1; j_gene: TRDJ1; d_gene: TRDD3; abundance: few; CDR3aa: CALGELQGDDPSTDKLIF; CDR3nt: TGTGCTCTTGGGGAACTTCAGGGGGATGACCCCTCCACCGATAAACTCATCTTT
len: 13; v_gene: TRDV1; j_gene: TRDJ1; d_gene: -; abundance: -; CDR3aa: CALGELGIGKLIF; CDR3nt: TGTGCTCTTGGGGAACTGGGGATCGGTAAACTCATCTTT
len: 18; v_gene: TRDV1; j_gene: TRDJ1; d_gene: -; abundance: -; CDR3aa: CALGELRRTTSPTWRLIF; CDR3nt: TGTGCTCTTGGGGAACTACGCCGTACTACCTCCCCTACTTGGCGACTCATCTTT
len: 14; v_gene: TRDV1; j_gene: TRDJ1; d_gene: -; abundance: -; CDR3aa: CALGEPPPGVGLIF; CDR3nt: TGTGCTCTTGGGGAACCCCCTCCAGGCGTAGGACTCATCTTT
len: 19; v_gene: TRDV1; j_gene: TRDJ1; d_gene: TRDD3; abundance: few; CDR3aa: CALGVLTAFPLGDTYKLIF; CDR3nt: TGTGCTCTTGGAGTTTTGACGGCCTTCCCTCTGGGGGATACGTACAAACTCATCTTT
len: 19; v_gene: TRDV1; j_gene: TRDJ1; d_gene: TRDD3; abundance: few; CDR3aa: CALEVKVLGDFLPTDKLIF; CDR3nt: TGTGCTCTTGAGGTCAAGGTACTGGGGGACTTCCTCCCGACCGATAAACTCATCTTT
len: 20; v_gene: TRDV1; j_gene: TRDJ1; d_gene: TRDD3; abundance: -; CDR3aa: CALGELFVLLGDWVTDKLIF; CDR3nt: TGTGCTCTTGGGGAACTTTTCGTCCTACTGGGGGATTGGGTGACCGATAAACTCATCTTT
len: 19; v_gene: TRDV1; j_gene: TRDJ1; d_gene: TRDD3; abundance: few; CDR3aa: CALGEGVPLVSWGIQQLIF; CDR3nt: TGTGCTCTTGGGGAAGGGGTCCCCCTGGTAAGTTGGGGGATACAACAACTCATCTTT
len: 19; v_gene: TRDV2; j_gene: TRDJ1; d_gene: -; abundance: medium-sized; CDR3aa: CACDTSYLRKPIRVYKLIF; CDR3nt: TGTGCCTGTGACACATCCTATTTGAGAAAGCCCATAAGAGTCTATAAACTCATCTTT
len: 15; v_gene: TRAV29/DV5; j_gene: TRDJ1; d_gene: -; abundance: few; CDR3aa: CAAPRRSVGTDKLIF; CDR3nt: TGTGCAGCCCCACGGAGGAGTGTGGGGACCGATAAACTCATCTTT
len: 23; v_gene: TRDV1; j_gene: TRDJ1; d_gene: TRDD3; abundance: -; CDR3aa: CALGVAPSGPYWGIRTYTDKLIF; CDR3nt: TGTGCTCTTGGAGTAGCGCCTTCGGGTCCCTACTGGGGGATCCGGACGTACACCGATAAACTCATCTTT
len: 20; v_gene: TRAV29/DV5; j_gene: TRDJ3; d_gene: TRDD3; abundance: -; CDR3aa: CAATTSRAGGPFWDTRQMFF; CDR3nt: TGTGCAGCAACGACCAGTAGGGCTGGGGGCCCTTTCTGGGACACCCGACAGATGTTTTTC
len: 16; v_gene: TRDV1; j_gene: TRDJ1; d_gene: TRDD3; abundance: few; CDR3aa: CAPGEVGLGDTDKLIF; CDR3nt: TGTGCTCCTGGGGAAGTTGGGCTGGGGGACACCGATAAACTCATCTTT
len: 26; v_gene: TRDV1; j_gene: TRDJ1; d_gene: TRDD3; abundance: few; CDR3aa: CALGERDGVGLPYWGTHKRDTDKLIF; CDR3nt: TGTGCTCTTGGGGAACGGGACGGAGTCGGGCTGCCTTACTGGGGGACCCACAAACGAGACACCGATAAACTCATCTTT
len: 22; v_gene: TRDV1; j_gene: TRDJ1; d_gene: TRDD3; abundance: few; CDR3aa: CALGELIELGDTCPGYTDKLIF; CDR3nt: TGTGCTCTTGGGGAACTCATCGAACTGGGGGATACATGCCCCGGATACACCGATAAACTCATCTTT
len: 12; v_gene: TRDV1; j_gene: TRDJ1; d_gene: -; abundance: few; CDR3aa: CALGELYDKLIF; CDR3nt: TGTGCTCTTGGGGAACTATACGATAAACTCATCTTT